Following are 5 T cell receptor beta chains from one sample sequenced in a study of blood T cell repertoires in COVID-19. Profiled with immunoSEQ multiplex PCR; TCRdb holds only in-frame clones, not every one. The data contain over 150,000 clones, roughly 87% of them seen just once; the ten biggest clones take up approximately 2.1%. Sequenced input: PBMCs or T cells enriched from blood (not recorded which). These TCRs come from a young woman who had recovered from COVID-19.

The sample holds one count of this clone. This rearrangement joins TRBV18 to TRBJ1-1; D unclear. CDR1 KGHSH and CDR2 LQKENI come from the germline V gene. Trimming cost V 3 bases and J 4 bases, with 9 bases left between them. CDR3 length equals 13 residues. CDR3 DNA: TGTGCCAGCTCACCCGACGCGGTCACTGAAGCTTTCTTT. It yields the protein CASSPDAVTEAFF.

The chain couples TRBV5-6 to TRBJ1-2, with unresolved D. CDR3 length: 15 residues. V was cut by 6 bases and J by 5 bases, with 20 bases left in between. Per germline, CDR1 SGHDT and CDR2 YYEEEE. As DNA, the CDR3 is TGTGCCAGCAACACCCGGCGAACAGAATTATATGGCTACACCTTC. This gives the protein CASNTRRTELYGYTF.

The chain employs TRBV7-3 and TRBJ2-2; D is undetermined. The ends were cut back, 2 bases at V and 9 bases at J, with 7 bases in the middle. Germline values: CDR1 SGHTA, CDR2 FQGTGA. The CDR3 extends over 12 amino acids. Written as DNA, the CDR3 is TGTGCCAGCAGCTTACCTTCCCGGGAGCTGTTTTTT. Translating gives CASSLPSRELFF.

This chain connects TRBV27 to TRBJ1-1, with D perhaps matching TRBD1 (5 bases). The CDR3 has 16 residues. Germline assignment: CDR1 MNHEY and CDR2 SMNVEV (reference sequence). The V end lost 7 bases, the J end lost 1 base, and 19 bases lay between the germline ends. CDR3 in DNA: TGTGCCAGCAAGCTGTGGGGGGAATTAGGGAACACTGAAGCTTTCTTT. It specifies CASKLWGELGNTEAFF.

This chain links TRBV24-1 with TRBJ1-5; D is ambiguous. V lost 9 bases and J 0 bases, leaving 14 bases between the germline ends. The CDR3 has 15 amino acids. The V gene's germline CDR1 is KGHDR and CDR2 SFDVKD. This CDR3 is CATGGRENSNQPQHF. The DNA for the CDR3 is TGTGCCACCGGTGGCCGCGAAAATAGCAATCAGCCCCAGCATTTT.